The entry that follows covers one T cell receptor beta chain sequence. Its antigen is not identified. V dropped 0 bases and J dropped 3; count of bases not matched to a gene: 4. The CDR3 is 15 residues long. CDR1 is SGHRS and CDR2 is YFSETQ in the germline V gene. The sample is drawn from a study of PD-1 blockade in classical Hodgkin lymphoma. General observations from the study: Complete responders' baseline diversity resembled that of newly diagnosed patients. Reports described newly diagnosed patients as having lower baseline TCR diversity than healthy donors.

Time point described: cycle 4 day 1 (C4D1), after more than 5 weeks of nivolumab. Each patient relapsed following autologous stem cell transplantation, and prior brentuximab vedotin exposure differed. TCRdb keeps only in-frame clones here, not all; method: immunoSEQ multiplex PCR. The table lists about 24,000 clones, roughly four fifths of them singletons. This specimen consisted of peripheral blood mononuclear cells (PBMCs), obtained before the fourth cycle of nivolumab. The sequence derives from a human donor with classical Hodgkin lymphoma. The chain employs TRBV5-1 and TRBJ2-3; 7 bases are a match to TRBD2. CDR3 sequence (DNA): TGCGCCAGCAGCTTGGAGGCGGGAGCAACAGATACGCAGTATTTT. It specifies CASSLEAGATDTQYF.